This paragraph reports one T cell receptor (beta chain). This entry is derived from a study of CD8 T cells in Susac syndrome. An input of about 0.45 to 1 ug of RNA was subjected to reverse transcription using random hexamers. One entry per CDR3 protein results from TCRdb running MiXCR on the immunoSEQ multiplex PCR reads. The profile shows around 200,000 distinct CDR3 sequences, 95% of them singletons. High-throughput TCR beta sequencing covered peripheral CD8+ and CD4+ T cells. Control patients had untreated stable or active relapsing-remitting multiple sclerosis by revised McDonald criteria. Trimming pared 8 bases from V and 5 bases from J, leaving 19 bases between. The germline gives CDR1 MNHNS, CDR2 SASEGT. This CDR3 spans 15 amino acids.

This clonotype was sampled from a human donor with multiple sclerosis. Specimen: CD4+ T cells from PBMCs. The chain combines TRBV6-1 with TRBJ2-1, with D possibly TRBD1 on 5 matching bases. The CDR3 nucleotides read TGTGCCAGCGGGGCCCGATGGCAGCAAAACAATGAGCAGTTCTTC. This gives the protein CASGARWQQNNEQFF.